The entry below describes one T cell receptor (beta chain). Only in-frame clones appear in the TCRdb table, and some are missing; sequencing was by immunoSEQ multiplex PCR. The profile covers some 260,000 clones, with about 87% appearing a single time and 9.5% to 13% taken by the ten largest. The Seattle site enrolled patients during active infection and followed them longitudinally. The sample belongs to a study of blood T cell repertoires in COVID-19. Study context: Sources were T cells, B-cell-depleted T cells, or PBMCs; the material itself was cDNA or gDNA.

Material for sequencing was peripheral blood. The source of this sequence is a woman aged 70-85 years with COVID-19, enrolled during active disease.

CDR3 amino acids: CASSLREGINEQYF. The CDR3 region has the DNA TGTGCCAGCAGTTTGCGGGAGGGCATTAACGAGCAGTACTTC. V and J are TRBV6-6 and TRBJ2-7; the match to TRBD2 covers 9 bases. V lost 4 bases and J lost 5; bases outside the gene matches: 6. The germline gives CDR1 MNHNY, CDR2 SVGAGI (reference sequence). CDR3 length: 14 residues.